This TCR beta chain was obtained from a study of blood T cell repertoires in COVID-19. Study context: Sources were T cells, B-cell-depleted T cells, or PBMCs; the material itself was cDNA or gDNA.

Using immunoSEQ multiplex PCR, the repertoire was profiled, and TCRdb retains in-frame clones only, with some absent. This sample has hundreds of thousands of clones; approximately 90% occur once, and the top ten carry 1.2%. Germline V lookup: CDR1 SGDLS, CDR2 YYNGEE. This CDR3 spans 15 amino acids. The V end was cut by 2 bases, the J end by 0 bases, with 9 bases between. The sequencing input was PBMCs or T cells enriched from blood (not recorded which). The sequence was collected from a young man who had recovered from COVID-19. The V call is TRBV9, the J call TRBJ2-4; possible D gene TRBD2, 6 bases. The CDR3 loop reads CASSVGGLAKNIQYF. The CDR3, as DNA: TGTGCCAGCAGCGTCGGGGGACTAGCCAAAAACATTCAGTACTTC. Drawing the rest from reference TRBV9 and TRBJ2-4, the complete variable domain is DSGVTQTPKHLITATGQRVTLRCSPRSGDLSVYWYQQSLDQGLQFLIQYYNGEERAKGNILERFSAQQFPDLHSELNLSSLELGDSALYFCASSVGGLAKNIQYFGAGTRLSVL.